A selection of T cell receptor beta chains follows, all from one sample in a study of OX40 agonist ivuxolimab in advanced cancers. Sequencing used immunoSEQ multiplex PCR; TCRdb keeps in-frame clones, though not all of them. The repertoire holds approximately 24,000 clones, with 84% as singletons. The material was CD4+ or CD8+ T cells sorted from blood, obtained in a trial of the OX40 agonist ivuxolimab. These receptors originate from an adult with an advanced solid tumor such as melanoma, head and neck, liver or kidney cancer. The CDR3 runs from the conserved cysteine through the conserved F or W. The order of the fields is CDR3 DNA, CDR3 protein, J gene, clone size, D gene, V gene. D genes are given only for firm matches. Size is stated for part of the rows, as once, few or many counts, or as a class when the clone is expanded.

TGTGCCAGTAGCCTTGGGCAAAACACCGGGGAGCTGTTTTTT	CASSLGQNTGELFF	TRBJ2-2	-	-	TRBV19
TGTGCCAGCAGTGCGGGGGACCTTTCGGACACCATATATTTT	CASSAGDLSDTIYF	TRBJ1-3	-	-	TRBV25-1
TGTGCCAGCAGTTTCTCGGTTTACGAGCAGTACTTC	CASSFSVYEQYF	TRBJ2-7	-	-	TRBV6-6
TGTGCCAGCAGTTACACAAAGTGGGGACAGCTCTACGAGCAGTACTTC	CASSYTKWGQLYEQYF	TRBJ2-7	few	TRBD1	TRBV6-5
TGTGCCAGTAGTATAGAGGGACGGGGGACTGAAGCTTTCTTT	CASSIEGRGTEAFF	TRBJ1-1	-	-	TRBV19
TGTGCCAGCAGCCAAGGGGCAGGGGTAGCGTGGACAGATACGCAGTATTTT	CASSQGAGVAWTDTQYF	TRBJ2-3	-	-	TRBV14
TGTGCCAGCAGCTCAACCGGGACAGGGGCTGTGGAAAAACTGTTTTTT	CASSSTGTGAVEKLFF	TRBJ1-4	-	TRBD1	TRBV9
TGTGCCAGCAGTTACCTTCCGGGACACACCGGGGAGCTGTTTTTT	CASSYLPGHTGELFF	TRBJ2-2	-	-	TRBV27
TGCAGTGCAGGGAACACTGAAGCTTTCTTT	CSAGNTEAFF	TRBJ1-1	few	-	TRBV20-1
TGTGCCAGCAGCCGAGGCATTGCGGGGACGACAGATACGCAGTATTTT	CASSRGIAGTTDTQYF	TRBJ2-3	-	-	TRBV11-3
TGTGCCAGCAGTCCCGGGACAGGGTTTGTATACGAGCAGTACTTC	CASSPGTGFVYEQYF	TRBJ2-7	-	TRBD1	TRBV6-5
TGTGCCAGCAGCTCGGGGGGGATGCAGTACTTC	CASSSGGMQYF	TRBJ2-5	-	TRBD2	TRBV11-2
TGTGCCTGGAGTGTAGCCAGGTCCAATCTGCGCAATCAGCCCCAGCATTTT	CAWSVARSNLRNQPQHF	TRBJ1-5	once	-	TRBV30
TGTGCCACCAGCAGGGCAGAAGAGACCCAGTACTTC	CATSRAEETQYF	TRBJ2-5	once	-	TRBV15
TGTGCCAGCAGCTGGAACAGGGGATCCTATGGCTACACCTTC	CASSWNRGSYGYTF	TRBJ1-2	-	TRBD1	TRBV5-4
TGCGCCAGCAGCTCCGGACAACCGGAATACAATGAGCAGTTCTTC	CASSSGQPEYNEQFF	TRBJ2-1	-	-	TRBV5-1
TGCGCCAGCAGCCGCCTTCGGGGTCGAGGAACTGAAGCTTTCTTT	CASSRLRGRGTEAFF	TRBJ1-1	-	-	TRBV4-3
TGTGCCAGCAGCTTAGGGAATCAGCCCCAGCATTTT	CASSLGNQPQHF	TRBJ1-5	-	-	TRBV11-3
TGTGCCAGCAGTGAACCGGCTAGCGGGGGGGCAGGGGAGCAGTTCTTC	CASSEPASGGAGEQFF	TRBJ2-1	-	TRBD2	TRBV2
TGTGCCAGCAGCTCCCCGACAGATGGCGGCGAGCAGTACTTC	CASSSPTDGGEQYF	TRBJ2-7	once	-	TRBV5-4
TGTGCCAGCAGTGACAACGGCTACAATGAGCAGTTCTTC	CASSDNGYNEQFF	TRBJ2-1	-	-	TRBV2
TGTGCCAGCAGTGGGACAGGGGGAGAACAGCCCCAGCATTTT	CASSGTGGEQPQHF	TRBJ1-5	-	TRBD1	TRBV2
TGTGCCAGCAGCTTACGCAGGGGGAACAATCAGCCCCAGCATTTT	CASSLRRGNNQPQHF	TRBJ1-5	once	TRBD1	TRBV13
TGTGCCAGCAGTCCTAACTACGAGCAGTACTTC	CASSPNYEQYF	TRBJ2-7	few	-	TRBV6-6
TGTGCCAGTAGTATCCGGTTGGGTGTAGACACCATATATTTT	CASSIRLGVDTIYF	TRBJ1-3	-	-	TRBV19
TGTGCCAGCAGTTACGGGCAGAAGAGGACTGAAGCTTTCTTT	CASSYGQKRTEAFF	TRBJ1-1	-	-	TRBV6-5
TGTGCCAGCAGCTTAGGACAGGGCATTAACAATGAGCAGTTCTTC	CASSLGQGINNEQFF	TRBJ2-1	once	TRBD1	TRBV7-2
TGTGCCAGCAGTGGCGGGAGACACACAGATACGCAGTATTTT	CASSGGRHTDTQYF	TRBJ2-3	-	TRBD2	TRBV2
TGCAGCGTTGCCGGGACTAGCGGGAGCTCCGGGGAGCTGTTTTTT	CSVAGTSGSSGELFF	TRBJ2-2	-	TRBD2	TRBV29-1
TGTGCCAACGCTCAGGGGCCCACTCAGCCCCAGCATTTT	CANAQGPTQPQHF	TRBJ1-5	-	-	TRBV2
TGTGCCAGCAGCCAAAGGATAGGGGGTTCTGATTCACCCCTCCACTTT	CASSQRIGGSDSPLHF	TRBJ1-6	-	-	TRBV2
TGTGCCAGCAGGGTCTCTGGCCCCCACGAGCAGTACTTC	CASRVSGPHEQYF	TRBJ2-7	-	-	TRBV6-5
TGTGCCAGCAGGGGTAGCGGGGGCTCCCCCTACGAGCAGTACTTC	CASRGSGGSPYEQYF	TRBJ2-7	once	TRBD2	TRBV6-5
TGTGCCAGCAGCTCAGGACAGTCGTTTGGCTACACCTTC	CASSSGQSFGYTF	TRBJ1-2	-	-	TRBV11-3
TGTGCCCTGGAGACTAGCAATGGCGCAGATACGCAGTATTTT	CALETSNGADTQYF	TRBJ2-3	-	TRBD2	TRBV7-9
TGCGCCAGCAGTGAGGCTGGGGCCAACGTCCTGACTTTC	CASSEAGANVLTF	TRBJ2-6	-	-	TRBV10-1
TGTGCCAGCAGTTTATCGACTCGTGCGGTAAGGAGATACAATGAGCAGTTCTTC	CASSLSTRAVRRYNEQFF	TRBJ2-1	-	-	TRBV27
TGCAGCGTTGAAGGGGGGGCTGATGAAAAACTGTTTTTT	CSVEGGADEKLFF	TRBJ1-4	-	-	TRBV29-1
TGTGCCAGCAGCTTAAGGCTAGCAGCTGGGGAGCTGTTTTTT	CASSLRLAAGELFF	TRBJ2-2	-	-	TRBV11-2
TGCGCCAGCAGCTTGGCCGAGCCGGGTGTAACTGAAGCTTTCTTT	CASSLAEPGVTEAFF	TRBJ1-1	-	-	TRBV5-1
TGTGCCAGCAGCTTGGACCGGGACAGGGGGGGAGAAAAACTGTTTTTT	CASSLDRDRGGEKLFF	TRBJ1-4	-	TRBD1	TRBV11-2
TGTGCCAGTAGTACCACTAGCGGGAGCCTCAGTGAGCAGTTCTTC	CASSTTSGSLSEQFF	TRBJ2-1	-	TRBD2	TRBV19
TGTGCCAGCAGTTACTCCAGACAGGCCTATCAGCCCCAGCATTTT	CASSYSRQAYQPQHF	TRBJ1-5	-	-	TRBV6-6
TGCGCCAGCAGCTGGGACAGCCGGAGTGGGTCCGAGCAGTACTTC	CASSWDSRSGSEQYF	TRBJ2-7	once	TRBD1	TRBV5-1
TGTGCCAGCAGTTACACAGATACGCAGTATTTT	CASSYTDTQYF	TRBJ2-3	-	-	TRBV7-2
TGTGCCAGCAGCTTGGCTGGAAACCAAGAGACCCAGTACTTC	CASSLAGNQETQYF	TRBJ2-5	-	-	TRBV5-4
TGTGCCAGCAATCTAGGGAGAACTAATGAAAAACTGTTTTTT	CASNLGRTNEKLFF	TRBJ1-4	few	-	TRBV2
TGTGCCAGCAGCCTGAGGGGCATACCGGGCTACACCTTC	CASSLRGIPGYTF	TRBJ1-2	-	-	TRBV5-6
TGTGCCAGCAGGGGGGGACTAGCGGAAGAGACCCAGTACTTC	CASRGGLAEETQYF	TRBJ2-5	-	TRBD2	TRBV6-6
TGTGCCTGGAGTGGTAGGCGGGATACGCAGTATTTT	CAWSGRRDTQYF	TRBJ2-3	-	-	TRBV30
TGTGCCAGCAGGGGGAGCGGGAGGTTCTCAGATACGCAGTATTTT	CASRGSGRFSDTQYF	TRBJ2-3	-	TRBD2	TRBV27
TGTGCCAGCAGCCTCAACCCCTGGACTAGCGGGGACCCTTGGGAGACCCAGTACTTC	CASSLNPWTSGDPWETQYF	TRBJ2-5	-	TRBD2	TRBV9
TGCGCCAGCAGCCAAGATGCGACATATAGCAATCAGCCCCAGCATTTT	CASSQDATYSNQPQHF	TRBJ1-5	-	-	TRBV4-1
TGTGCCAGCAGCTTAGCGCACGCCGGGGAGCTGTTTTTT	CASSLAHAGELFF	TRBJ2-2	-	-	TRBV7-2
TGTGCCAGCAGTGAAAGCATTACAGGGAATGGCCTCTATGGCTACACCTTC	CASSESITGNGLYGYTF	TRBJ1-2	-	-	TRBV6-1